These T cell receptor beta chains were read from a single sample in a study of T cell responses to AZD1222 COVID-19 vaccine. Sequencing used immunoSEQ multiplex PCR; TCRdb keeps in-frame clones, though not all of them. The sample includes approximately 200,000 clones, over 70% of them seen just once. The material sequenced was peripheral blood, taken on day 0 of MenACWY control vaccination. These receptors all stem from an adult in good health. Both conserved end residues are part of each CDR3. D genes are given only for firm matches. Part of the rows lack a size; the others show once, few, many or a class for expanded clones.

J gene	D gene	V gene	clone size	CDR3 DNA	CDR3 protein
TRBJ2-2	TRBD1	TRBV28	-	TGTGCCAGCAGTCCTATCGACAGGGAAGAAACCGGGGAGCTGTTTTTT	CASSPIDREETGELFF
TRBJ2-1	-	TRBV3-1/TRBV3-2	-	TGTGCCAGCAGCCAAGGAGGACCGCCCAATGAGCAGTTCTTC	CASSQGGPPNEQFF
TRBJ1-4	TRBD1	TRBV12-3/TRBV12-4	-	TGTGCCAGCAGTTTCCGACAGGGGGAAAAACTGTTTTTT	CASSFRQGEKLFF
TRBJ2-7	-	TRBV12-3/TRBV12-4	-	TGTGCCAGCACAAGAAACTACGAGCAGTACTTC	CASTRNYEQYF
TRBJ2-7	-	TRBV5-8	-	TGTGCCAGCAGCTTGATTCGGGCTTACGAGCAGTACTTC	CASSLIRAYEQYF
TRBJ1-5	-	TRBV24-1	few	TGTGCCACCAGTCAACAGGGCGGAGGCAATCAGCCCCAGCATTTT	CATSQQGGGNQPQHF
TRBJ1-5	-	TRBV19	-	TGTGCCAGTAGTAAACGAGAAAATAGCAATCAGCCCCAGCATTTT	CASSKRENSNQPQHF
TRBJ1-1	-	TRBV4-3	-	TGCGCCAGCAGCCAAGATATACAGTTGAACACTGAAGCTTTCTTT	CASSQDIQLNTEAFF
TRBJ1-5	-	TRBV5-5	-	TGTGCCAGCAGCTTGGTGGGGAGCCCTAGCAATCAGCCCCAGCATTTT	CASSLVGSPSNQPQHF
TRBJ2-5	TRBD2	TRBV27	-	TGTGCCAGCACCCTATCCTGGACTAGCGGGATAGAGACCCAGTACTTC	CASTLSWTSGIETQYF
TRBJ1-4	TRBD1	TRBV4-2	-	TGTGCCAGCCGAGAGAGGACAGGGGTTAATGAAAAACTGTTTTTT	CASRERTGVNEKLFF
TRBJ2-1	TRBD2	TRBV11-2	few	TGTGCCAGCAGCCCCCGGACTAGCGGGCACCTTGGGAATGAGCAGTTCTTC	CASSPRTSGHLGNEQFF
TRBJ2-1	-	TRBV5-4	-	TGTGCCAGCAGCCAGGACTCAAGGTCCTACAATGAGCAGTTCTTC	CASSQDSRSYNEQFF
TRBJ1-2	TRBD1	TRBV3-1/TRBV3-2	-	TGTGCCAGCAGCCAGTCGGACAGGGCTAACTATGGCTACACCTTC	CASSQSDRANYGYTF
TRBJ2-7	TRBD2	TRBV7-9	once	TGTGCCAGCAGCTGGGGACTAGCGGGGGTGTACTACGAGCAGTACTTC	CASSWGLAGVYYEQYF
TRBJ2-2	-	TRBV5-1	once	TGCGCCAGCAGCTTGGCTCAGACGAACACCGGGGAGCTGTTTTTT	CASSLAQTNTGELFF
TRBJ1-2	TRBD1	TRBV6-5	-	TGTGCCAGCAGACCAACCGGGACAGGGGTCTATGGCTACACCTTC	CASRPTGTGVYGYTF
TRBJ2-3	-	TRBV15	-	TGTGCCACCAGCAGAGATAAGGCGGCAGATACGCAGTATTTT	CATSRDKAADTQYF
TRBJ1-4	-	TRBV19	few	TGTGCCAGTAGTACCCGGGCGGGTCCGGGGGGCGCGTGGAAACTGTTTTTT	CASSTRAGPGGAWKLFF
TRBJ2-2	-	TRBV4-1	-	TGCGCCAGCAGCCAAGGTTTGGGGTGGGGGCGCACGAACACCGGGGAGCTGTTTTTT	CASSQGLGWGRTNTGELFF
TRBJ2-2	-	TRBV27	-	TGTGCCAGCAGGATAGCCGGGGAGCTGTTTTTT	CASRIAGELFF
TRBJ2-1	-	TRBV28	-	TGTGCCAGCAGGGGGGGTTTAAGAAACAATGAGCAGTTCTTC	CASRGGLRNNEQFF
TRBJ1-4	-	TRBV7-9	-	TGTGCCAGCGGACTATACGGGGCGAATGAAAAACTGTTTTTT	CASGLYGANEKLFF